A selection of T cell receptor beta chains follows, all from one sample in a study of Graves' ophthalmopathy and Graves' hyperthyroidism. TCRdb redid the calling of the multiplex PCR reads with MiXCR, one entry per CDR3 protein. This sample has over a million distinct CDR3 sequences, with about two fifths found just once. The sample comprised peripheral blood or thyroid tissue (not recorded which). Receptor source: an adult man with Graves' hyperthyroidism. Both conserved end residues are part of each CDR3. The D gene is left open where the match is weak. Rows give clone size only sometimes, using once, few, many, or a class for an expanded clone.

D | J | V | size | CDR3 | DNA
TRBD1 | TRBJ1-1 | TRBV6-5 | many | CASNPTGTGDTEAFF | TGTGCCAGCAACCCGACCGGGACAGGGGACACTGAAGCTTTCTTT
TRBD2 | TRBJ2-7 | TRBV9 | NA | CASSPPASGYEQYF | TGTGCCAGCTCACCCCCGGCTAGCGGATACGAGCAGTACTTC
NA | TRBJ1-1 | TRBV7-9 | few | CASIEGQTTNTEAFF | TGTGCCAGCATCGAAGGACAGACAACGAACACTGAAGCTTTCTTT
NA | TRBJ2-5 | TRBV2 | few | CASQGLWGETQYF | TGTGCCAGCCAGGGATTATGGGGGGAGACCCAGTACTTC
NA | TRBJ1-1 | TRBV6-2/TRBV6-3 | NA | CASTSQWENTEAFF | TGTGCCAGCACCTCCCAGTGGGAGAACACTGAAGCTTTCTTT
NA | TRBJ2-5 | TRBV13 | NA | CASSLGYGSGPQETQYF | TGTGCCAGCAGCTTAGGCTACGGTAGCGGACCCCAAGAGACCCAGTACTTC
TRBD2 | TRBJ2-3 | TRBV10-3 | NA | CAILAGSTDTQYF | TGTGCCATACTAGCGGGAAGCACAGATACGCAGTATTTT
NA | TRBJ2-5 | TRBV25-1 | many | CASSHTGNGETQYF | TGTGCCAGCAGTCATACGGGGAACGGGGAGACCCAGTACTTC
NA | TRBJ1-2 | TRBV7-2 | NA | CASSSASGTRNYGYTF | TGTGCCAGCAGCTCCGCTAGCGGGACAAGAAACTATGGCTACACCTTC
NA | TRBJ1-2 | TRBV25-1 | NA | CASSLGGRRGYTF | TGTGCCAGCAGTTTAGGAGGACGGCGCGGCTACACCTTC